The rows below give T cell receptor beta chains drawn from one sample of a study of cytomegalovirus exposure and HLA in healthy donors. Profiled with immunoSEQ multiplex PCR; TCRdb holds only in-frame clones, not every one. The table records more than 85,000 clones, around 75% of them present only once. The sequenced material came from PBMCs. These receptor sequences come from a male donor in good health and CMV-seropositive. Both conserved end residues are trimmed from each CDR3. Each record gives: J gene, clone size, V gene, CDR3 length, CDR3 protein. Expanded clones are given a class, and other clones once, few, many or no size at all.

j_gene: TRBJ2-5
abundance: -
v_gene: TRBV5-4
len: 14
CDR3aa: ASSLGPTPGQETQY

j_gene: TRBJ2-2
abundance: few
v_gene: TRBV7-9
len: 13
CDR3aa: ASSLLTGGTGELF

j_gene: TRBJ2-1
abundance: -
v_gene: TRBV18
len: 12
CDR3aa: ASSPVSGLDEQF

j_gene: TRBJ2-5
abundance: -
v_gene: TRBV6-6
len: 13
CDR3aa: ASSYGGLAEETQY

j_gene: TRBJ2-2
abundance: few
v_gene: TRBV2
len: 15
CDR3aa: ASSPRSRLAATGELF

j_gene: TRBJ1-2
abundance: -
v_gene: TRBV19
len: 13
CDR3aa: ASSAQTGASLGYT

j_gene: TRBJ1-3
abundance: once
v_gene: TRBV5-6
len: 14
CDR3aa: ASSLAPGYSGNTIY

j_gene: TRBJ2-1
abundance: -
v_gene: TRBV10-3
len: 15
CDR3aa: AISGTSGGASYNEQF

j_gene: TRBJ1-2
abundance: -
v_gene: TRBV11-3
len: 13
CDR3aa: ASSLVGQENYGYT

j_gene: TRBJ1-2
abundance: -
v_gene: TRBV6-5
len: 12
CDR3aa: ASSPLGGYNGYT

j_gene: TRBJ2-2
abundance: -
v_gene: TRBV5-4
len: 13
CDR3aa: ASSAPDRNTGELF

j_gene: TRBJ1-5
abundance: -
v_gene: TRBV2
len: 11
CDR3aa: ASTVGEDQPQH

j_gene: TRBJ2-7
abundance: -
v_gene: TRBV5-1
len: 11
CDR3aa: ASTLQGSYEQY

j_gene: TRBJ2-5
abundance: -
v_gene: TRBV10-1
len: 11
CDR3aa: ASSDRGVGTQY

j_gene: TRBJ2-7
abundance: -
v_gene: TRBV4-1
len: 15
CDR3aa: ASSHPGLAGVWDEQY

j_gene: TRBJ2-3
abundance: -
v_gene: TRBV11-3
len: 11
CDR3aa: ASSSTGQATQY

j_gene: TRBJ2-5
abundance: -
v_gene: TRBV7-8
len: 10
CDR3aa: ASSRPVETQY

j_gene: TRBJ1-2
abundance: -
v_gene: TRBV5-1
len: 14
CDR3aa: ASSLAGTGEINGYT

j_gene: TRBJ2-3
abundance: -
v_gene: TRBV5-4
len: 12
CDR3aa: ASSLKTSTDTQY

j_gene: TRBJ2-1
abundance: -
v_gene: TRBV10-3
len: 13
CDR3aa: AISESRGGNNEQF

j_gene: TRBJ2-1
abundance: few
v_gene: TRBV10-3
len: 13
CDR3aa: AIKPGTGSSDEQF

j_gene: TRBJ2-7
abundance: few
v_gene: TRBV10-2
len: 11
CDR3aa: ASSGVVRHEQY

j_gene: TRBJ2-7
abundance: -
v_gene: TRBV5-1
len: 13
CDR3aa: ASSLGLAFSYEQY

j_gene: TRBJ1-1
abundance: -
v_gene: TRBV4-1
len: 11
CDR3aa: ASSRREGTEAF

j_gene: TRBJ2-7
abundance: -
v_gene: TRBV7-2
len: 12
CDR3aa: ASSTGTNFYEQY

j_gene: TRBJ2-2
abundance: -
v_gene: TRBV28
len: 13
CDR3aa: ASCPSRGRSGELF

j_gene: TRBJ2-3
abundance: once
v_gene: TRBV14
len: 13
CDR3aa: ASSQQRGSTDTQY

j_gene: TRBJ2-3
abundance: -
v_gene: TRBV10-3
len: 15
CDR3aa: AISESGLAGDTDTQY

j_gene: TRBJ2-5
abundance: -
v_gene: TRBV18
len: 11
CDR3aa: ASSPPQGETQY

j_gene: TRBJ2-7
abundance: -
v_gene: TRBV6-6
len: 12
CDR3aa: ASSYGTDSYEQY

j_gene: TRBJ2-3
abundance: -
v_gene: TRBV29-1
len: 14
CDR3aa: SVDRGERYGTDTQY

j_gene: TRBJ2-3
abundance: -
v_gene: TRBV30
len: 15
CDR3aa: AWSVLGGQSSTDTQY

j_gene: TRBJ1-3
abundance: -
v_gene: TRBV29-1
len: 12
CDR3aa: SAGQLGGGNTIY

j_gene: TRBJ2-1
abundance: -
v_gene: TRBV19
len: 14
CDR3aa: ARWTPPEWAYNEQF

j_gene: TRBJ2-7
abundance: -
v_gene: TRBV30
len: 11
CDR3aa: ALDKDGGGEQY

j_gene: TRBJ2-7
abundance: -
v_gene: TRBV7-2
len: 11
CDR3aa: ASKGGENYEQY

j_gene: TRBJ2-7
abundance: -
v_gene: TRBV7-8
len: 13
CDR3aa: ASSDRRDRTYEQY

j_gene: TRBJ1-2
abundance: -
v_gene: TRBV7-2
len: 13
CDR3aa: ASSELPGPHYGYT

j_gene: TRBJ2-1
abundance: -
v_gene: TRBV7-2
len: 12
CDR3aa: ASSLAAGNNEQF

j_gene: TRBJ1-1
abundance: once
v_gene: TRBV5-1
len: 13
CDR3aa: ASSSKDRVNTEAF

j_gene: TRBJ2-2
abundance: -
v_gene: TRBV7-8
len: 13
CDR3aa: ASSSDRPNTGELF

j_gene: TRBJ2-7
abundance: -
v_gene: TRBV4-1
len: 14
CDR3aa: ASSLPPGQGSYEQY

j_gene: TRBJ2-7
abundance: -
v_gene: TRBV27
len: 13
CDR3aa: ASSHWGQGGDEQY

j_gene: TRBJ1-1
abundance: -
v_gene: TRBV5-1
len: 12
CDR3aa: ASSPGALDTEAF

j_gene: TRBJ2-7
abundance: -
v_gene: TRBV6-1
len: 14
CDR3aa: ASSEFWGDSSVEQY

j_gene: TRBJ1-6
abundance: few
v_gene: TRBV19
len: 12
CDR3aa: ASSTLGRYSPLH

j_gene: TRBJ2-3
abundance: -
v_gene: TRBV11-2
len: 16
CDR3aa: ASSPGYWSPTPTDTQY

j_gene: TRBJ1-3
abundance: -
v_gene: TRBV28
len: 13
CDR3aa: ASSPQGATGNTIY

j_gene: TRBJ1-1
abundance: -
v_gene: TRBV7-8
len: 14
CDR3aa: ASSPRPGFLNTEAF

j_gene: TRBJ1-2
abundance: -
v_gene: TRBV30
len: 12
CDR3aa: AWRGRGRVYGYT

j_gene: TRBJ1-2
abundance: once
v_gene: TRBV28
len: 12
CDR3aa: ASRVQGTPYGYT

j_gene: TRBJ1-4
abundance: -
v_gene: TRBV4-2
len: 14
CDR3aa: ASSQPTGGAREKLF

j_gene: TRBJ1-3
abundance: -
v_gene: TRBV9
len: 13
CDR3aa: ASSVGALSGNTIY

j_gene: TRBJ2-5
abundance: -
v_gene: TRBV7-8
len: 13
CDR3aa: ASSVQRGGGETQY

j_gene: TRBJ1-6
abundance: -
v_gene: TRBV6-5
len: 12
CDR3aa: ASSYEQGDSPLH